This T cell receptor beta chain was recorded in a study of blood T cell repertoires in COVID-19. Whole-study context: Samples of COVID-19 (acute and convalescent) were obtained from the United States, Italy and Spain.

CDR1 is WNHNN, CDR2 SYGVQD, per germline (reference sequence). Trimming cost V 3 bases and J 0 bases; bases outside gene matches: 3. This CDR3 region has 15 residues. Authors' processing steps: Reference gene primer amplification gave estimated nucleated cell counts. The method was immunoSEQ multiplex PCR; TCRdb's version includes in-frame clones alone and lacks a portion of them. Clone size and V and J calls were adopted from that table, with D and trimming inferred from the DNA. This table has about 61,000 clones, roughly 90% appearing once. J is TRBJ2-3 and V is TRBV10-1, with 7 bases aligning to TRBD2. This sequence was found in a woman aged 50 to 65 with active or convalescent COVID-19. Source material: peripheral blood. The CDR3 spells CASSDGGESTDTQYF. The CDR3 coding sequence is TGCGCCAGCAGTGATGGGGGGGAAAGCACAGATACGCAGTATTTT.